This T cell receptor (beta chain) appears in the sequencing data of a study of Graves' ophthalmopathy and Graves' hyperthyroidism. RNA transcripts were the source from which TCR beta CDR3 regions were amplified. After a first-round RT-PCR with HTBI primers, a second-round multiplex PCR was run. TCRdb called the multiplex PCR reads again in MiXCR, with one record for every CDR3 protein. This table holds under 800,000 distinct CDR3 sequences, around a fifth found once. Germline V gene data show CDR1 as MNHEY and CDR2 as SVGEGT. The CDR3 is 17 amino acids. The germline V and J ends were trimmed by 0 bases and 1 base, with 15 bases remaining between them.

The receptor was isolated from a woman aged 18-29 years with stable Graves' hyperthyroidism. Some clones in this sample may be carry-over from other donors' samples. The chain joins TRBV6-2 or TRBV6-3 to TRBJ1-1; D might be TRBD1 (5 bases). Sequencing was carried out using peripheral blood. The CDR3 nucleotides read TGTGCCAGCAGTTACTCGAGGCTAGGGGTGTGGAACACTGAAGCTTTCTTT. It specifies CASSYSRLGVWNTEAFF.